These 20 T cell receptor beta chains originate from one sample sequenced in a study of multiple sclerosis patients with progressive multifocal leukoencephalopathy. TCRdb's copy holds only in-frame clones and misses some; the assay was immunoSEQ multiplex PCR. Of roughly 28,000 clones listed, around 90% are singletons. As for time point: before natalizumab initiation. Input material: PBMCs. These receptors were collected from a human donor with multiple sclerosis.

The chain recombines TRBV30 with TRBJ1-6; D gene ambiguous. CDR3 size: 15 residues. The V end was cut by 5 bases, the J end by 1 base, with 12 bases between. Per the germline V gene, CDR1 is GTSNPN and CDR2 is SVGIG (reference sequence). The CDR3 is CAWGPGGSYNSPLHF. In DNA, the CDR3 is TGTGCCTGGGGTCCGGGAGGATCCTATAATTCACCCCTCCACTTT. Variable domain in full (rest from reference TRBV30 and TRBJ1-6): SQTIHQWPATLVQPVGSPLSLECTVEGTSNPNLYWYRQAAGRGLQLLFYSVGIGQISSEVPQNLSASRPQDRQFILSSKKLLLSDSGFYLCAWGPGGSYNSPLHFGNGTRLTVT.

This clone has only a few counts. V gene TRBV6-1 combines with J gene TRBJ1-4; 7 positions match TRBD1. Germline assignment: CDR1 MNHNS and CDR2 SASEGT. Trimming at V came to 2 bases and at J to 5 bases, leaving 5 bases not matched to a gene. CDR3 size: 15 residues. CDR3 DNA: TGTGCCAGCAGTGAAATAGGGGGCGCAAATGAAAAACTGTTTTTT. Amino acids: CASSEIGGANEKLFF.

This sequence joins TRBV6-6 and TRBJ2-3; D is perhaps TRBD1 or TRBD2 (5 bases each). The ends were cut back, 6 bases at V and 2 bases at J, with 6 bases in the middle. This CDR3 has 12 amino acids. Germline CDR1 MNHNY, CDR2 SVGAGI (reference sequence). CDR3 nucleotides: TGTGCCAGCAGGGGGGTCACAGATACGCAGTATTTT. Translating gives CASRGVTDTQYF.

V gene TRBV7-9 combines with J gene TRBJ1-1; 12 bases are shared with TRBD1. Per germline, CDR1 SEHNR and CDR2 FQNEAQ (reference sequence). This CDR3 is built from 15 residues. V was clipped by 1 base and J by 5 bases; unmatched bases: 2. For the CDR3, the DNA is TGTGCCAGCAGCTTAGGGGACAGGGGGCGGACTGAAGCTTTCTTT. This sequence encodes CASSLGDRGRTEAFF.

The V call is TRBV7-9, the J call TRBJ2-3; D uncertain. This CDR3 spans 12 amino acids. V was trimmed by 4 bases and J by 5 bases, leaving 7 bases between them. Germline loops: CDR1 SEHNR, CDR2 FQNEAQ (reference sequence). The CDR3, as DNA: TGTGCCAGCAGCTCCCCGGTAGATACGCAGTATTTT. Its protein is CASSSPVDTQYF.

This sequence joins TRBV19 and TRBJ2-7; 7 bases align to TRBD1. The CDR3 runs 16 residues. V gave up 1 base and J gave up 5 bases; unmatched junction bases: 11. In germline, CDR1 is LNHDA, CDR2 SQIVND (reference sequence). CDR3 sequence: CASSIALRGRRDEQYF. In DNA, the CDR3 is TGTGCCAGTAGTATAGCTTTGAGGGGGCGCAGGGACGAGCAGTACTTC.

V is TRBV2 and J is TRBJ1-5; D ambiguous. Germline V gives CDR1 SNHLY, CDR2 FYNNEI. V shed 6 bases and J shed 6 bases, with 15 bases lying between them. This CDR3 spans 14 amino acids. The CDR3 coding sequence is TGTGCCAGCAGATCGGACGCACTCACTCAGCCCCAGCATTTT. Residues: CASRSDALTQPQHF.

The gene calls are TRBV6-1 and TRBJ2-1; 9 bases are shared with TRBD2. Germline V gives CDR1 MNHNS, CDR2 SASEGT. The CDR3 extends over 16 amino acids. J lost 2 bases, V lost 0 bases, and 2 bases had no gene match. This CDR3 reads CASSEASGGTYNEQFF. CDR3 coding DNA: TGTGCCAGCAGTGAAGCTAGCGGGGGAACCTACAATGAGCAGTTCTTC.

The rearrangement uses TRBV19 and TRBJ1-1, with no clear D. V dropped 0 bases and J dropped 4 bases, with 12 bases sitting between them. CDR1 and CDR2 (germline): LNHDA, SQIVND (reference sequence). The CDR3 covers 15 residues. For the CDR3, the DNA is TGTGCCAGTAGTATAGAGGCACCTAAGGGCACTGAAGCTTTCTTT. It is translated as CASSIEAPKGTEAFF.

The chain recombines TRBV19 with TRBJ1-5; TRBD1 might be the D (6 bases). CDR1 and CDR2 from the germline V gene are LNHDA and SQIVND (reference sequence). The V end was cut by 5 bases, the J end by 5 bases, with 13 bases between. This CDR3 spans 14 amino acids. CDR3 nucleotides: TGTGCCAGTAGTCTTGGGAGGGGGGATCAGCCCCAGCATTTT. Encoded protein: CASSLGRGDQPQHF.

To note about this clone: In the same sample, other DNA sequences code for this CDR3. The chain uses TRBV9 and TRBJ1-5; D not resolved. Germline V gene lookup returns CDR1 SGDLS and CDR2 YYNGEE. V was shortened by 0 bases and J by 4 bases, with 8 bases between the two germline ends. CDR3 length: 14 amino acids. Here the CDR3 DNA reads TGTGCCAGCAGCGTAGGGGCAGAAAATCAGCCCCAGCATTTT. Residues: CASSVGAENQPQHF.

The CDR3 coding sequence is TGTGCCAGCGGGAGATACTCGGCCGGGGAGCTGTTTTTT. Protein: CASGRYSAGELFF. This chain connects TRBV28 to TRBJ2-2; a weak D match, TRBD2 (5 bases). The CDR3 covers 13 residues. The ends were cut back, 8 bases at V and 6 bases at J, with 13 bases in the middle. Germline CDR1 MDHEN, CDR2 SYDVKM.

The chain has TRBV6-5 and TRBJ1-2; D remains ambiguous. The CDR3 covers 12 residues. Per germline, CDR1 MNHEY and CDR2 SVGAGI. Trimming pared 8 bases from V and 4 bases from J, leaving 11 bases between. CDR3 amino acids: CASQAGGYGYTF. The CDR3 nucleotides are TGTGCCAGCCAAGCGGGAGGCTATGGCTACACCTTC.

The chain is built from TRBV9 and TRBJ1-1, with D hard to call. Trimming shortened V by 0 bases and J by 3 bases, and 12 bases separated the two germline ends. The CDR3 runs 15 residues. The germline CDR1 and CDR2 sequences are SGDLS and YYNGEE. The CDR3 DNA reads as TGTGCCAGCAGCGTAGGATTACGGGGTGACACTGAAGCTTTCTTT. Its translation is CASSVGLRGDTEAFF.

The gene calls are TRBV4-2 and TRBJ2-7; 12 bases are a match to TRBD2. Germline values: CDR1 LGHNA, CDR2 YNFKEQ. This CDR3 contains 20 residues. J was trimmed by 0 bases and V by 2 bases; bases with no gene match: 14. The CDR3 loop reads CASSQYPASGGASSSYEQYF. CDR3 DNA sequence: TGTGCCAGCAGCCAATACCCGGCTAGCGGGGGGGCTTCTAGCTCCTACGAGCAGTACTTC.

The chain has TRBV19 and TRBJ1-5; 7 bases align to TRBD1. Germline loops: CDR1 LNHDA, CDR2 SQIVND (reference sequence). V lost 7 bases and J lost 2; bases outside the gene matches: 8. The CDR3 totals 15 residues. The CDR3 reads CASTIPGQGNQPQHF. CDR3 DNA: TGTGCCAGTACCATCCCCGGACAGGGCAATCAGCCCCAGCATTTT.

The count of this clone is one. The chain links TRBV7-9 to TRBJ1-1, with 9 nucleotides matching TRBD1. Trimming at V came to 3 bases and at J to 5 bases, leaving 4 bases not matched to a gene. Germline V gene lookup returns CDR1 SEHNR and CDR2 FQNEAQ (reference sequence). The CDR3 loop spans 14 amino acids. CDR3: CASSLGQGLTEAFF. The CDR3, as DNA: TGTGCCAGCAGCTTGGGACAGGGATTGACTGAAGCTTTCTTT. The full variable domain, its missing parts supplied by reference TRBV7-9 and TRBJ1-1, is DTGVSQNPRHKITKRGQNVTFRCDPISEHNRLYWYRQTLGQGPEFLTYFQNEAQLEKSRLLSDRFSAERPKGSFSTLEIQRTEQGDSAMYLCASSLGQGLTEAFFGQGTRLTVV.

The chain employs TRBV2 and TRBJ2-7, with a possible D match to TRBD1 (5 bases). The CDR3 has 14 amino acids. Germline loops: CDR1 SNHLY, CDR2 FYNNEI. V lost 2 bases and J 2 bases, leaving 10 bases between the germline ends. CDR3 in DNA: TGTGCCAGCAGTGAACTCGGCAGGGCCTACGAGCAGTACTTC. This translates into CASSELGRAYEQYF. Full variable domain (remainder filled in from reference TRBV2 and TRBJ2-7): EPEVTQTPSHQVTQMGQEVILRCVPISNHLYFYWYRQILGQKVEFLVSFYNNEISEKSEIFDDQFSVERPDGSNFTLKIRSTKLEDSAMYFCASSELGRAYEQYFGPGTRLTVT.

The genes are TRBV5-6 and TRBJ2-7; D might be TRBD2 (5 bases). CDR1 and CDR2 (germline): SGHDT, YYEEEE. CDR3 size: 14 residues. The V end was cut by 1 base, the J end by 2 bases, with 10 bases between. CDR3 bases: TGTGCCAGCAGCTTGCGGGGTGGTGCCTACGAGCAGTACTTC. This sequence encodes CASSLRGGAYEQYF.

The V gene is TRBV10-2, the J gene TRBJ1-2, with D perhaps matching TRBD1 (5 bases). The V and J ends lost 6 bases and 3 bases respectively, with 11 bases between them. The CDR3 extends over 13 amino acids. Germline V gene data show CDR1 as WSHSY and CDR2 as SAAADI. The CDR3 DNA reads TGCGCCAGCAGATCCGGGACGGACTATGGCTACACCTTC. This gives the protein CASRSGTDYGYTF.